The T cell receptor (beta chain) under discussion was sequenced for a study of T-cell memory formation after mild COVID-19. Whole-study findings and limits: Clones from the second wave (peaking day 37) had unconfirmed SARS-CoV-2 specificity. Day 15 to 85 contracting clones showed balanced CD4/CD8; later expanders leaned CD4+.

Only a few counts were recorded for this clonotype. Its antigen remains unknown. TCRdb passed the 5' RACE reads through MiXCR, listing each CDR3 protein once. The table lists fewer than 250,000 distinct CDR3 sequences, roughly a tenth of them singletons. The receptor was derived from a young man who had mild COVID-19 (a few samples of this study predate the infection). Cell type and time point are not known. Sequencing was performed on PBMCs or a T cell subset sorted from them (not recorded which).

The CDR3 spells CASSLRSGGPGYTF. As DNA, the CDR3 is TGTGCCAGCAGCCTCCGTTCGGGGGGCCCTGGCTACACCTTC. V gene TRBV7-9 combines with J gene TRBJ1-2; possible D gene TRBD1, 6 bases. Germline loops: CDR1 SEHNR, CDR2 FQNEAQ (reference sequence). The CDR3 has 14 residues. V dropped 5 bases and J dropped 7 bases, with 17 bases sitting between them.